Listed below are T cell receptor beta chains from one sample, sequenced in a study of cytomegalovirus exposure and HLA in healthy donors. Sequencing used immunoSEQ multiplex PCR; TCRdb keeps in-frame clones, though not all of them. This sample has about 82,000 clones, with under 80% found just once. The sample consisted of PBMCs. These TCRs come from a human donor in good health. CDR3s include the opening cysteine and the closing phenylalanine or tryptophan. A D gene is named only where the DNA matches it firmly. Clone size appears in some rows only: once, few, many, or a class for an expanded clone.

-	TRBV2	-	TRBJ1-6	TGTGCCAGCAGTGAAGGGGTACGACTGAATTCACCCCTCCACTTT	CASSEGVRLNSPLHF
-	TRBV7-2	-	TRBJ2-4	TGTGCCAGCAGCTTTAGTCCGGGACTTCAAAACATTCAGTACTTC	CASSFSPGLQNIQYF
-	TRBV5-4	-	TRBJ2-7	TGTGCCAGCAGCGCACCCAGGGCCTACGAGCAGTACTTC	CASSAPRAYEQYF
-	TRBV7-9	few	TRBJ2-3	TGTGCCAGCAGCTTAGTGTCCTTCACAGATACGCAGTATTTT	CASSLVSFTDTQYF
TRBD2	TRBV2	-	TRBJ2-5	TGTGCCAGCAGGGGACTAGCGGGGGGCCTAAAAGAGACCCAGTACTTC	CASRGLAGGLKETQYF
-	TRBV7-6	-	TRBJ2-2	TGTGCCAGCAGCCTCCCGCGGGGACTGGAGCTGTTTTTT	CASSLPRGLELFF
TRBD1	TRBV2	-	TRBJ2-7	TGTGCCAGCAGTGGGGACAGGAGCTCCTACGAGCAGTACTTC	CASSGDRSSYEQYF
TRBD2	TRBV2	few	TRBJ2-7	TGTGCCACGGGGCGGGAGAGCGGGGGGGCGTACGAGCAGTACTTC	CATGRESGGAYEQYF
TRBD1	TRBV15	-	TRBJ1-4	TGTGCCACCAGCGGCTGGGACAGCACTGCAACTAATGAAAAACTGTTTTTT	CATSGWDSTATNEKLFF
-	TRBV27	few	TRBJ2-7	TGTGCCAGCAGTTTATCGGGACTGGCCTACGAGCAGTACTTC	CASSLSGLAYEQYF
-	TRBV5-1	few	TRBJ1-1	TGCGCCAGCAGCCCGGATCTCGCGGGGACTGAAGCTTTCTTT	CASSPDLAGTEAFF
TRBD1	TRBV5-4	-	TRBJ1-5	TGTGCCAGCAGCTTGGGACAGGGCCCCAATCAGCCCCAGCATTTT	CASSLGQGPNQPQHF
TRBD2	TRBV9	medium-sized	TRBJ2-1	TGTGCCAGCAGCGGTGGGGGGGGGAACACCTACAATGAGCAGTTCTTC	CASSGGGGNTYNEQFF
TRBD2	TRBV7-2	-	TRBJ2-3	TGTGCCAGCAGCTTAGGGGCGGGGGGAGCAGATACGCAGTATTTT	CASSLGAGGADTQYF
TRBD1	TRBV6-1	-	TRBJ2-1	TGTGCCAGCAGCGGTGGACAGGGGGGCCACAATGAGCAGTTCTTC	CASSGGQGGHNEQFF
-	TRBV11-2	-	TRBJ2-6	TGTGCCAGCAGCTGGACACAGAACTCTGGGGCCAACGTCCTGACTTTC	CASSWTQNSGANVLTF
-	TRBV29-1	-	TRBJ1-2	TGCAGCGTTGAAGATCTGGACAGAAACTATGGCTACACCTTC	CSVEDLDRNYGYTF
TRBD1	TRBV6-1	-	TRBJ2-7	TGTGCCAGCAGTGATGGTCCGGGACAGGGATACGAGCAGTACTTC	CASSDGPGQGYEQYF
TRBD1	TRBV18	-	TRBJ1-2	TGTGCCAGCTCCACAGGGGAAGAAGGCTACACCTTC	CASSTGEEGYTF
TRBD1	TRBV7-8	-	TRBJ2-7	TGTGCCAGCAGCTTACGACAGGGACCCTACGAGCAGTACTTC	CASSLRQGPYEQYF
TRBD1	TRBV19	-	TRBJ1-5	TGTGCCAGTAGTATCGGACAGGTCCCTGGGCCCCAGCATTTT	CASSIGQVPGPQHF
TRBD2	TRBV6-1	-	TRBJ2-7	TGTGCCAGCCGAACTAGCGACCCCTACGAGCAGTACTTC	CASRTSDPYEQYF
-	TRBV6-1	-	TRBJ1-2	TGTGCCAGCAAGGTCACCGCAGGGCGAGGTGGCTACACCTTC	CASKVTAGRGGYTF
TRBD1	TRBV5-1	-	TRBJ1-1	TGCGCCAGCAGCCTAGGGACAGGGGGCTCTAACACTGAAGCTTTCTTT	CASSLGTGGSNTEAFF
TRBD2	TRBV19	-	TRBJ2-5	TGTGCCAGTAGTATAAGCGGGGCAGGACAAAGGAAGACCCAGTACTTC	CASSISGAGQRKTQYF
-	TRBV27	-	TRBJ2-7	TGTGCCAGCAAAATGCCAGGGGCCTACGAGCAGTACTTC	CASKMPGAYEQYF
-	TRBV18	-	TRBJ2-1	TGTGCCAGCTCACCAAAAACAGGGAAAAGTGAGCAGTTCTTC	CASSPKTGKSEQFF
-	TRBV15	-	TRBJ1-2	TGTGCCACCAGCAGAGTAGGCAGAGGATCTGGCTACACCTTC	CATSRVGRGSGYTF
-	TRBV15	once	TRBJ1-1	TGTGCCACCAGCGCGGGGGATATGAACACTGAAGCTTTCTTT	CATSAGDMNTEAFF
-	TRBV19	-	TRBJ2-5	TGTGCCAGTAGTCAAGCGGACGGATATGAGACCCAGTACTTC	CASSQADGYETQYF
-	TRBV5-6	-	TRBJ2-2	TGTGCCAGCAGCATTGGACCCGGCGGGACCGGGGAGCTGTTTTTT	CASSIGPGGTGELFF
TRBD1	TRBV6-1	once	TRBJ2-7	TGTGCCAGCAGTAGGACAGGGACTGGGTTCTACGAGCAGTACTTC	CASSRTGTGFYEQYF
TRBD1	TRBV27	-	TRBJ1-2	TGTGCCAGCACCTCGACAGGGCACGGCTACACCTTC	CASTSTGHGYTF
-	TRBV29-1	-	TRBJ2-7	TGCAGCGCCTCTGAGGCGTACGAGCAGTACTTC	CSASEAYEQYF
-	TRBV7-2	many	TRBJ2-3	TGTGCCAGCAGCTCCAGGGGTCAGGAGCAGTATTTT	CASSSRGQEQYF
-	TRBV27	-	TRBJ2-1	TGTGCCAGCAGTTTATTAATCCGGGATGAGCAGTTCTTC	CASSLLIRDEQFF
-	TRBV30	-	TRBJ1-5	TGTGCCTGGAGTAAACAGGGAATCGAGCCCCAGCATTTT	CAWSKQGIEPQHF
-	TRBV6-1	-	TRBJ2-2	TGTGCCAGCACCCCTCGGGCGAACACCGGGGAGCTGTTTTTT	CASTPRANTGELFF
TRBD1	TRBV7-9	-	TRBJ1-1	TGTGCCAGCAGTACTTCAGGGGGCGTCACTGAAGCTTTCTTT	CASSTSGGVTEAFF
TRBD1	TRBV4-2	few	TRBJ2-7	TGTGCCAGCAGCCAAGTGAGGACAGGAAACTACGAGCAGTACTTC	CASSQVRTGNYEQYF
-	TRBV7-9	-	TRBJ2-1	TGTGCCAGCAGCTTAGCCGGAGGAGGGAATGAGCAGTTCTTC	CASSLAGGGNEQFF
-	TRBV7-6	-	TRBJ1-4	TGTGCCAGCAGCCGACAACTAGCAACTAATGAAAAACTGTTTTTT	CASSRQLATNEKLFF
-	TRBV7-9	once	TRBJ1-1	TGTGCCAGCAGCGCAGGGAACATGAACACTGAAGCTTTCTTT	CASSAGNMNTEAFF
TRBD1	TRBV5-1	-	TRBJ2-7	TGCGCCAGCAGACTAACGACAGGGGAGACCTACGAGCAGTACTTC	CASRLTTGETYEQYF
TRBD1	TRBV7-8	-	TRBJ1-1	TGTGCCAGCACCCGCCGGGACAGGAACACTGAAGCTTTCTTT	CASTRRDRNTEAFF
-	TRBV2	-	TRBJ2-6	TGTGCCAGCAGCGTTCCCTCTGGGGCCAACGTCCTGACTTTC	CASSVPSGANVLTF
-	TRBV5-6	-	TRBJ1-4	TGTGCCAGCAGCTTGATTGAGAATGAAAAACTGTTTTTT	CASSLIENEKLFF
-	TRBV10-2	-	TRBJ2-7	TGCGCCAGCACGCACAGGTCAGGGTACGAGCAGTACTTC	CASTHRSGYEQYF
-	TRBV6-1	-	TRBJ1-4	TGTGCCAGCTCCCCCCTAGGTGAAAAACTGTTTTTT	CASSPLGEKLFF
-	TRBV29-1	-	TRBJ1-3	TGCAGCGTTGTAGGATTGGCAGGGCATGGAAACACCATATATTTT	CSVVGLAGHGNTIYF
TRBD1	TRBV7-9	-	TRBJ1-5	TGTGCCAGCAGCACAGACAGGGAGAACAATCAGCCCCAGCATTTT	CASSTDRENNQPQHF
-	TRBV7-2	-	TRBJ2-7	TGTGCCAGCAGCTTTTCGACAGGCCTCTCCTACGAGCAGTACTTC	CASSFSTGLSYEQYF
-	TRBV6-1	few	TRBJ1-1	TGTGCCGTTCCGGGGACAAGGAACACTGAAGCTTTCTTT	CAVPGTRNTEAFF
-	TRBV6-6	-	TRBJ1-5	TGTGCCAGCTTAGACAGGCAAAATAGCAATCAGCCCCAGCATTTT	CASLDRQNSNQPQHF
TRBD1	TRBV2	-	TRBJ2-2	TGTGCCAGCAGTCCCGAATGGACAGGGACGTTGTTTTTT	CASSPEWTGTLFF
TRBD1	TRBV2	-	TRBJ1-2	TGTGCCAGCAGTGTGAGACAGGGGAGAGACTATGGCTACACCTTC	CASSVRQGRDYGYTF
-	TRBV4-3	once	TRBJ2-6	TGCGCCAGCAGCCAAGATCGAGGGGGGGCTGGGGCCAACGTCCTGACTTTC	CASSQDRGGAGANVLTF
-	TRBV27	-	TRBJ1-1	TGTGCCAGCAGTTTTCGAGGCCACGCTGAAGCTTTCTTT	CASSFRGHAEAFF
-	TRBV5-1	-	TRBJ2-1	TGCGCCAGCAGCTTGGGGGATAGGGGTCGTGAGCAGTTCTTC	CASSLGDRGREQFF
-	TRBV4-1	-	TRBJ1-5	TGCGCCAGCAGTCCTCCCGACAGCATCAATCAGCCCCAGAATTTT	CASSPPDSINQPQNF